Each of the 24 T cell receptor beta chains below was sequenced from the same sample in a study of Ad26.COV2.S vaccination and SARS-CoV-2 variants. This sample's treatment: 15 to 20 received Ad26.COV2.S at low or high dose, single or two shots; about 5 received placebo; per-sample allocation not given. Samples analyzed were those drawn on day 63 after the first vaccine or placebo injection. The data were produced by immunoSEQ multiplex PCR, yet TCRdb's version contains in-frame clones alone and is incomplete. The table lists some 480,000 clones, 87% of them singletons, with 9.5% to 15% in the top ten. Sequencing was performed on peripheral blood, taken in a trial of Ad26.COV2.S vaccine versus placebo. All receptors derive from a person between 18 and 60 years old who received the Ad26.COV2.S COVID-19 vaccine or a placebo.

This chain links TRBV7-6 with TRBJ2-7, with D hard to call. Germline lookup yields CDR1 SGHVS and CDR2 FNYEAQ. The CDR3 has 11 residues. Deletions cut 1 base from V and 7 bases from J, with 5 bases between. DNA for the CDR3: TGTGCCAGCAGCTTAGTGTTTGAGCAGTACTTC. Protein product: CASSLVFEQYF.

This clone was recorded only once. The gene calls are TRBV30 and TRBJ2-3; D possibly corresponds to TRBD1 (5 bases). V gave up 2 bases and J gave up 7 bases, with 10 bases separating them. The germline CDR1 and CDR2 sequences are GTSNPN and SVGIG (reference sequence). CDR3 size: 12 residues. CDR3 sequence: CAWSPQGNTQYF. The CDR3 DNA is TGTGCCTGGAGTCCCCAGGGAAATACGCAGTATTTT.

The chain uses TRBV7-8 and TRBJ1-4; weak D call: TRBD1 (6 bases). The CDR3 is 14 residues long. Trimming left V 1 base short and J 5 bases short, with 8 bases between. The germline V gene encodes CDR1 SGHVS and CDR2 FQNEAQ. For the CDR3, the DNA is TGTGCCAGCAGCTTAGATCAGGGGAATGAAAAACTGTTTTTT. Its translation: CASSLDQGNEKLFF.

V usage is TRBV10-3 and J usage is TRBJ2-1; 12 bases map to TRBD2. The ends lost 6 bases at V and 10 bases at J; junction bases unmatched: 7. The CDR3 contains 14 residues. Germline CDR1 is ENHRY and CDR2 is SYGVKD. The CDR3 protein is CAIRRLAGVQEQFF. The CDR3 DNA sequence: TGTGCCATCAGAAGACTAGCGGGAGTACAGGAGCAGTTCTTC.

CDR3 sequence: CASSESGGGYTF. The CDR3 region has the DNA TGTGCCAGCAGTGAATCCGGGGGCGGCTACACCTTC. The chain couples TRBV25-1 to TRBJ1-2; D might be TRBD1 (6 bases). The CDR3 is 12 residues long. The V end was cut by 1 base, the J end by 8 bases, with 8 bases between. Germline values: CDR1 MGHDK, CDR2 SYGVNS.

The chain recombines TRBV18 with TRBJ1-1; unclear D gene. Germline V CDR1 and CDR2: KGHSH, LQKENI. The CDR3 covers 13 residues. Trimming pared 0 bases from V and 8 bases from J, leaving 10 bases between. The CDR3 region is CASSPPNGVEAFF. The CDR3 DNA sequence: TGTGCCAGCTCACCACCGAATGGGGTCGAAGCTTTCTTT.

The chain uses TRBV5-4 and TRBJ2-5; D might be TRBD1 (6 bases). The CDR3 sequence is 14 residues long. Trimming stripped 0 bases from V and 3 bases from J, with 9 bases between. Per germline, CDR1 SGHNT and CDR2 YYREEE (reference sequence). The CDR3 here is CASSLVAGEETQYF. CDR3 bases: TGTGCCAGCAGCTTGGTAGCAGGGGAAGAGACCCAGTACTTC.

The V gene is TRBV5-4, the J gene TRBJ1-2, with D hard to call. The CDR3 sequence is 13 residues long. V was clipped by 2 bases and J by 7 bases, with 12 bases between them. Per germline, CDR1 SGHNT and CDR2 YYREEE (reference sequence). The CDR3: CASSLQSHGGYTF. For the CDR3, the DNA is TGTGCCAGCAGCTTACAGAGTCATGGTGGCTACACCTTC.

This clone came up once. V and J are TRBV19 and TRBJ2-3; D is perhaps TRBD1 or TRBD2 (5 bases each). CDR1 LNHDA and CDR2 SQIVND come from the germline V gene (reference sequence). V shed 4 bases and J shed 0 bases, with 11 bases lying between them. This CDR3 is built from 15 residues. The CDR3 spells CASSSRDLSTDTQYF. The CDR3 region has the DNA TGTGCCAGTAGTAGTCGGGACCTGAGCACAGATACGCAGTATTTT.

This rearrangement joins TRBV7-9 to TRBJ2-3; TRBD1 matches at 10 bases. Per germline, CDR1 SEHNR and CDR2 FQNEAQ (reference sequence). Unmatched junction bases numbered 13, after V lost 3 bases and J lost 4 bases. The CDR3 sequence is 18 residues long. DNA of the CDR3: TGTGCCAGCAGCTTTCACGTAGGGGGGACAGGGGCGCCAGATACGCAGTATTTT. It translates to CASSFHVGGTGAPDTQYF.

V and J are TRBV6-6 and TRBJ2-1; D unclear. Germline loops: CDR1 MNHNY, CDR2 SVGAGI (reference sequence). Trimming shortened V by 6 bases and J by 4 bases, and 4 bases separated the two germline ends. The CDR3 extends over 11 amino acids. CDR3: CASRGYNEQFF. The CDR3 nucleotides are TGTGCCAGCAGGGGTTACAATGAGCAGTTCTTC.

The V gene is TRBV6-5, the J gene TRBJ1-5, with TRBD1 matching over 9 bases. The CDR3 has 14 amino acids. J lost 2 bases, V lost 7 bases, and 3 bases had no gene match. In germline, CDR1 is MNHEY, CDR2 SVGAGI. CDR3 loop: CASTDRGGNQPQHF. The CDR3 DNA is TGTGCCAGCACGGACAGGGGAGGCAATCAGCCCCAGCATTTT.

V and J are TRBV28 and TRBJ1-2, with no clear D. The CDR3 length is 12 residues. Trimming shortened V by 6 bases and J by 1 base, and 6 bases separated the two germline ends. Germline CDR1 is MDHEN and CDR2 is SYDVKM. The DNA of the CDR3 is TGTGCCAGCAGATCTGGTAACTATGGCTACACCTTC. This translates into CASRSGNYGYTF.

Written as DNA, the CDR3 is TGTGCCATCAGTGAGTCGGTAGGAGCGCGTAATTCACCCCTCCACTTT. Its protein is CAISESVGARNSPLHF. V is TRBV10-3 and J is TRBJ1-6; unclear D gene. This CDR3 region has 16 residues. Deletions cut 0 bases from V and 6 bases from J, with 12 bases between. Germline loops: CDR1 ENHRY, CDR2 SYGVKD.

The V and J genes are TRBV15 and TRBJ1-1; D uncertain. The V end lost 0 bases, the J end lost 0 bases, and 11 bases lay between the germline ends. Germline CDR1 reads LNHNV; CDR2 reads YYDKDF (reference sequence). The length of the CDR3 is 16 residues. CDR3 protein: CATSRESGLMNTEAFF. The CDR3 DNA is TGTGCCACCAGCAGAGAGTCTGGGCTCATGAACACTGAAGCTTTCTTT.

The genes are TRBV6-6 and TRBJ2-7; D gene uncertain. Germline values: CDR1 MNHNY, CDR2 SVGAGI (reference sequence). Deletions cut 8 bases from V and 6 bases from J, with 11 bases between. The CDR3 sequence is 11 residues long. The CDR3 nucleotides read TGTGCCAGCGGTGTGGCTAGCGAGCAGTACTTC. It specifies CASGVASEQYF.

This clone was observed a few times. The gene calls are TRBV6-5 and TRBJ1-6, with a weak D call TRBD1 (5 bases). In germline, CDR1 is MNHEY, CDR2 SVGAGI. Trimming took off 0 bases at V and 7 bases at J, with 10 bases between the two ends. The CDR3 is made up of 15 amino acids. The CDR3 loop is CASSYSGTGNSPLHF. CDR3 coding DNA: TGTGCCAGCAGTTACTCAGGGACGGGGAATTCACCCCTCCACTTT.

This chain uses TRBV10-3 with TRBJ2-5; D may be TRBD1 (6 bases). V was shortened by 5 bases and J by 4 bases, with 11 bases between the two germline ends. Germline-derived CDR1 and CDR2 are ENHRY and SYGVKD. The CDR3 covers 13 residues. The CDR3 coding sequence is TGTGCCATCAGTACAGGGTCTCCAGAGACCCAGTACTTC. Protein product: CAISTGSPETQYF.

This clone appeared once. V usage is TRBV6-2 or TRBV6-3 and J usage is TRBJ2-1; D gene uncertain. This CDR3 is 12 amino acids long. CDR1 is MNHEY and CDR2 is SVGEGT in the germline V gene. Trimming pared 4 bases from V and 5 bases from J, leaving 6 bases between. The CDR3 here is CASSWANNEQFF. Written as DNA, the CDR3 is TGTGCCAGCAGTTGGGCTAACAATGAGCAGTTCTTC.

V and J are TRBV3-1 (or the pseudogene TRBV3-2) and TRBJ1-5; D is unresolved. CDR1 is LGHDT, CDR2 YNNKEL, per germline (reference sequence). V dropped 4 bases and J dropped 4 bases, with 17 bases sitting between them. The length of the CDR3 is 16 residues. The CDR3: CASSPTRVVGNQPQHF. The CDR3 DNA follows: TGTGCCAGCAGCCCTACAAGAGTGGTAGGGAATCAGCCCCAGCATTTT.

The chain links TRBV28 to TRBJ2-1; 8 bases agree with TRBD2. This CDR3 region has 15 residues. CDR1 MDHEN and CDR2 SYDVKM come from the germline V gene. The ends lost 6 bases at V and 4 bases at J; junction bases unmatched: 8. The CDR3 DNA follows: TGTGCCAGCAGATCAGCGGGAGTAGGGTACAATGAGCAGTTCTTC. Its protein product is CASRSAGVGYNEQFF.

The chain has TRBV5-5 and TRBJ1-1; possible D gene TRBD1, 5 bases. The CDR3 is made up of 15 amino acids. Germline assignment: CDR1 SGHKS and CDR2 YYEKEE (reference sequence). Trimming removed 0 bases at V and 7 bases at J, with 16 bases between. The CDR3 loop is CASSLARQGGVEAFF. CDR3 coding DNA: TGTGCCAGCAGCTTGGCGAGGCAGGGCGGTGTTGAAGCTTTCTTT.

The chain links TRBV9 to TRBJ2-1; the D gene is possibly TRBD2 (5 bases). Trimming took 4 bases from V and 3 from J, leaving 17 bases between them. This CDR3 has 16 amino acids. CDR1 and CDR2 (germline): SGDLS, YYNGEE. DNA of the CDR3: TGTGCCAGCAGCCCCCCTGTTGGAGCGGACTACAATGAGCAGTTCTTC. It yields the protein CASSPPVGADYNEQFF.

The chain recombines TRBV7-9 with TRBJ1-5, with 7 bases lining up with TRBD1. The germline CDR1 and CDR2 sequences are SEHNR and FQNEAQ (reference sequence). Losses at the gene ends were 3 bases for V and 0 bases for J; bases not matched to a gene: 8. This CDR3 is 17 amino acids long. The CDR3 loop is CASSFTSTGNSNQPQHF. CDR3 sequence (DNA): TGTGCCAGCAGCTTTACCTCGACAGGGAATAGCAATCAGCCCCAGCATTTT. The whole variable domain, filled in from reference TRBV7-9 and TRBJ1-5, reads DTGVSQNPRHKITKRGQNVTFRCDPISEHNRLYWYRQTLGQGPEFLTYFQNEAQLEKSRLLSDRFSAERPKGSFSTLEIQRTEQGDSAMYLCASSFTSTGNSNQPQHFGDGTRLSIL.